This T cell receptor (beta chain) was sequenced in a study of OX40 agonist ivuxolimab in advanced cancers. Overall study: Patients were dosed intravenously with ivuxolimab at 0.01 to 10 mg/kg every 2 weeks. Hepatocellular carcinoma, melanoma, renal cell or head and neck cancer affected the dose-escalation patients.

Between the trimmed V and J ends, which lost 4 bases and 3 bases, there was a span of 14 bases. CDR1 and CDR2 (germline): SGHKS, YYEKEE (reference sequence). This CDR3 region has 15 residues. Measured with immunoSEQ multiplex PCR; TCRdb has only the in-frame clones, and not every one. The profile shows more than 55,000 clones, about 86% of them singletons. The chain carries TRBV5-5 and TRBJ1-3; TRBD1 might be the D (6 bases). This TCR was sampled from an adult with an advanced solid tumor such as melanoma, head and neck, liver or kidney cancer. The specimen was CD4+ or CD8+ T cells sorted from blood, collected in a trial of the OX40 agonist ivuxolimab. The CDR3 DNA reads TGTGCCAGCAGCCCCGCAGGGGAAGGTGGAAACACCATATATTTT. Translating it yields CASSPAGEGGNTIYF.